This TCR beta chain is drawn from a study of naive and memory T cell subsets. General study findings and limits: From naive to CM, EM and EMRA, diversity decreased and Gini increased.

Both TRBC1 and TRBC2 were covered by a beta constant-region primer of two equimolar oligonucleotides. TCRdb independently ran MiXCR on the UMI-ligation and nested PCR reads; one entry per CDR3 protein. The table has 130,000 to 150,000 distinct CDR3 sequences, approximately 17% seen once. In the case of this clonotype: The antigen remains unidentified.

The CDR3 covers 13 residues. V shed 2 bases and J 6 bases; nucleotides not matched to a gene: 3. The germline gives CDR1 SGHTA, CDR2 FQGTGA. Alpha and beta libraries were amplified separately from the second PCR onward. CD8 T cells were positively selected from what remained after CD4 positive selection. The specimen was naive CD4+ T cells from blood. This sequence joins TRBV7-3 and TRBJ1-1, with 7 nucleotides matching TRBD1. The TCR originated in a human donor in good health. CDR3 residues: CASSLDRDAEAFF. The CDR3 DNA reads as TGTGCCAGCAGCTTAGACAGGGATGCTGAAGCTTTCTTT.